The 6 T cell receptor beta chains in this list originate from one sample, sequenced in a study of cytotoxic CD8 clonotypes in ibrutinib-treated CLL. TCRdb's table, derived via immunoSEQ multiplex PCR, lists solely in-frame clones and lacks some. The profile covers fewer than 40,000 clones, with 65% to 70% appearing a single time and 7% taken by the ten largest. The input for sequencing was PBMCs, taken at disease progression, from a patient treated with ibrutinib. Receptors originate from a human donor with chronic lymphocytic leukemia.

V gene TRBV11-1 combines with J gene TRBJ2-7; 11 nucleotides agree with TRBD1. Per germline, CDR1 SGHAT and CDR2 FQDESV (reference sequence). This CDR3 is 13 amino acids long. The V segment lost 4 bases and the J segment 6 bases; nucleotides outside the gene matches: 2. The CDR3 DNA follows: TGTGCCAGCAGCTCGGACAGGGGGCGCGAGCAGTACTTC. Its translation: CASSSDRGREQYF.

V usage is TRBV11-2 and J usage is TRBJ1-4; TRBD1 agrees at 7 bases. In germline, CDR1 is SGHAT, CDR2 FQNNGV. CDR3 length: 15 residues. The V gene end was trimmed by 2 bases and the J gene end by 8 bases; junction bases not matched to a gene: 8. The CDR3 is CASSLQGGLGEKLFF. The CDR3 DNA reads TGTGCCAGCAGCTTACAGGGGGGGTTAGGAGAAAAACTGTTTTTT.

The chain has TRBV7-6 and TRBJ2-3; TRBD1 might be the D (6 bases). The CDR3 consists of 13 residues. Germline assignment: CDR1 SGHVS and CDR2 FNYEAQ. V was clipped by 6 bases and J by 8 bases, with 15 bases between them. The CDR3 protein is CASSSPDRTTQYF. The CDR3 DNA sequence: TGTGCCAGCAGTTCTCCGGACAGAACTACGCAGTATTTT.

V is TRBV19 and J is TRBJ2-5, with 7 bases fitting TRBD1. Trimming took 4 bases from V and 4 from J; bases not matched to a gene: 6. Germline V gene data show CDR1 as LNHDA and CDR2 as SQIVND (reference sequence). The CDR3 is made up of 14 amino acids. The DNA of the CDR3 is TGTGCCAGTAGTACAGACAGGGTCCCAGAGACCCAGTACTTC. This encodes CASSTDRVPETQYF.

This clone was detected only a few times. The chain links TRBV18 to TRBJ2-7, with D tentatively TRBD1 (5 bases). Germline values: CDR1 KGHSH, CDR2 LQKENI. V was cut by 6 bases and J by 4 bases, with 10 bases left in between. CDR3 length equals 12 residues. CDR3 region: CASSPGQYEQYF. CDR3 coding DNA: TGTGCCAGCTCTCCCGGACAATACGAGCAGTACTTC.

The rearrangement links TRBV9 to TRBJ2-1; 7 bases fit TRBD2. Germline lookup yields CDR1 SGDLS and CDR2 YYNGEE. The CDR3 has 15 residues. V dropped 3 bases and J dropped 7; count of bases not matched to a gene: 10. The CDR3 DNA is TGTGCCAGCAGCGGGCAGCGGGACCCCGGGAATGAGCAGTTCTTC. Its protein is CASSGQRDPGNEQFF. Variable domain in full (rest from reference TRBV9 and TRBJ2-1): DSGVTQTPKHLITATGQRVTLRCSPRSGDLSVYWYQQSLDQGLQFLIQYYNGEERAKGNILERFSAQQFPDLHSELNLSSLELGDSALYFCASSGQRDPGNEQFFGPGTRLTVL.